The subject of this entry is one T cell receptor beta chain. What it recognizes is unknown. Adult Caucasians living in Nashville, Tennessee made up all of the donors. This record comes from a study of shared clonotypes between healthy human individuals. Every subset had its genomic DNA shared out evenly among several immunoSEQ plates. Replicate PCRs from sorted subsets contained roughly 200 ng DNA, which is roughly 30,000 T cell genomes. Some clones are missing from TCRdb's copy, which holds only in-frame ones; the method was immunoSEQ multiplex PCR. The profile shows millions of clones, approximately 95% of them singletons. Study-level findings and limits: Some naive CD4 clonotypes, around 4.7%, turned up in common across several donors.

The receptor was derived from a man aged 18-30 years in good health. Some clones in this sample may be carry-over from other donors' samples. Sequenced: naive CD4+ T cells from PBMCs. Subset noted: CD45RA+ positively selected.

This CDR3 reads CSVEDLIGRELNYGYTF. The CDR3, as DNA: TGCAGCGTTGAAGATTTAATCGGTAGGGAACTTAACTATGGCTACACCTTC. The gene calls are TRBV29-1 and TRBJ1-2; unclear D gene. The CDR3 is 17 residues long. Trimming removed 0 bases from V and 1 base from J, with 18 bases in between. Germline CDR1 is SQVTM and CDR2 is ANQGSEA.